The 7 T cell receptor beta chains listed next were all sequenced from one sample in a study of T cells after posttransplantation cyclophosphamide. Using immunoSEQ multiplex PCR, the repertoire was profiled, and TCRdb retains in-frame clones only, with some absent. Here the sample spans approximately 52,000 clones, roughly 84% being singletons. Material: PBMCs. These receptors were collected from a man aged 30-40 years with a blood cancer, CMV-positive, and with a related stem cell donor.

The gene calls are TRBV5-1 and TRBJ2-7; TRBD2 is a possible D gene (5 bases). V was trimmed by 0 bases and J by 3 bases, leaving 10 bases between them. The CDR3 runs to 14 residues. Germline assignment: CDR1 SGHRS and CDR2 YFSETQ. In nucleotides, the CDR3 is TGCGCCAGCAGCTTGGAGGGCGAGGGCTACGAGCAGTACTTC. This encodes CASSLEGEGYEQYF.

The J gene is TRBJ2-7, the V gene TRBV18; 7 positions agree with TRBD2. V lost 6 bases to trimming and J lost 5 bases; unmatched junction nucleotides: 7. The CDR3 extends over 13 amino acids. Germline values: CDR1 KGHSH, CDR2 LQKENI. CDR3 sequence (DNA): TGTGCCAGCTCGCCGGGACTACGGGACGAGCAGTACTTC. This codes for CASSPGLRDEQYF.

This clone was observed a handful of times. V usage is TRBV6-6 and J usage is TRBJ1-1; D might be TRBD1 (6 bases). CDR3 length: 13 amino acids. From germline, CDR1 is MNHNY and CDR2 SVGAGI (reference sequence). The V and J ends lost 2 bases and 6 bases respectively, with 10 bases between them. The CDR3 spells CASSYGGQAEAFF. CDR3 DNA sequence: TGTGCCAGCAGTTACGGGGGCCAGGCTGAAGCTTTCTTT.

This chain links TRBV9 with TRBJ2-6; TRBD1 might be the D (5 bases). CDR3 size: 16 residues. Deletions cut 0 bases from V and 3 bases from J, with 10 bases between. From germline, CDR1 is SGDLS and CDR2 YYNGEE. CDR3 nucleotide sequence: TGTGCCAGCAGCGTAGAAGGGGCGCTTGGGGCCAACGTCCTGACTTTC. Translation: CASSVEGALGANVLTF.

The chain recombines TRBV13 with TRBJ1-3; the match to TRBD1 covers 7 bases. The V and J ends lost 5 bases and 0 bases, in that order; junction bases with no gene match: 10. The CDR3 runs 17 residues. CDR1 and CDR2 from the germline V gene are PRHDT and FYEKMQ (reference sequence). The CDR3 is CASSLRQGGISGNTIYF. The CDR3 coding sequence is TGTGCCAGCAGCCTCCGACAGGGTGGGATCTCTGGAAACACCATATATTTT. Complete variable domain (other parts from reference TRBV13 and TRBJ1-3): AAGVIQSPRHLIKEKRETATLKCYPIPRHDTVYWYQQGPGQDPQFLISFYEKMQSDKGSIPDRFSAQQFSDYHSELNMSSLELGDSALYFCASSLRQGGISGNTIYFGEGSWLTVV.

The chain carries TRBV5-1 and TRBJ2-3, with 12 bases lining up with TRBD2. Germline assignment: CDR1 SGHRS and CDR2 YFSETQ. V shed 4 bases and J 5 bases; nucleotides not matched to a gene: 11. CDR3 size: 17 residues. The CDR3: CASSARLAGAVVDTQYF. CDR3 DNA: TGCGCCAGCAGCGCCAGACTAGCGGGAGCCGTAGTAGATACGCAGTATTTT.

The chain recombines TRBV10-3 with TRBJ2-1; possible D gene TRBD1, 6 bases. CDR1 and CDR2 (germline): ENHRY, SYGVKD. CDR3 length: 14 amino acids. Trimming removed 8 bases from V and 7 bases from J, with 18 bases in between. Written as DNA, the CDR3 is TGTGCCATCCGAAGGGACATCACCCGGAATGAGCAGTTCTTC. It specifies CAIRRDITRNEQFF.